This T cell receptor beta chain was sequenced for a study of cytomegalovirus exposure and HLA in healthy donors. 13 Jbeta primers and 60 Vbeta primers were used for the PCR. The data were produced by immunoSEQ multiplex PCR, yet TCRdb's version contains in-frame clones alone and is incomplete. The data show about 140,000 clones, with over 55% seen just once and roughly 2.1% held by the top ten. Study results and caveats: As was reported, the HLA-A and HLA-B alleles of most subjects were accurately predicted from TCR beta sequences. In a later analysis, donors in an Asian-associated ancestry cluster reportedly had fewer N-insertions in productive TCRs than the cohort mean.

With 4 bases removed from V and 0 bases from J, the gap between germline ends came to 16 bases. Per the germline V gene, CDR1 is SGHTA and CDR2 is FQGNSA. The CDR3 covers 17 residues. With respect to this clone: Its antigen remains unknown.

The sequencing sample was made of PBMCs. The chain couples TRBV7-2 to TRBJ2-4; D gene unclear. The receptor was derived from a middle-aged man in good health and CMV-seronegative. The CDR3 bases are TGTGCCAGCAGCTCCCTTCCCAACTATCGAGCCAAAAACATTCAGTACTTC. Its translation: CASSSLPNYRAKNIQYF.